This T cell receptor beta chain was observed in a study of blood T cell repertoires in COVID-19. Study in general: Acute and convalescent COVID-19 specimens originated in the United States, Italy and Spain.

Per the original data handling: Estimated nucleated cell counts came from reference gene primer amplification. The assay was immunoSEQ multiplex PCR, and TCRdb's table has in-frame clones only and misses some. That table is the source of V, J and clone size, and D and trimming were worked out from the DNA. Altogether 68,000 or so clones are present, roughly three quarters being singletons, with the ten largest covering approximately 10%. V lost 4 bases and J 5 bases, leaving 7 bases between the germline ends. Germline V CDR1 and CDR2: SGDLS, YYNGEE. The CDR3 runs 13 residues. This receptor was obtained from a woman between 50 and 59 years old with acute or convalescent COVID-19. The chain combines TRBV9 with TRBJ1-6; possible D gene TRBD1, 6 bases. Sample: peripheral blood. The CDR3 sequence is CASSRTDNSPLHF. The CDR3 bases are TGTGCCAGCAGCAGGACAGATAATTCACCCCTCCACTTT.